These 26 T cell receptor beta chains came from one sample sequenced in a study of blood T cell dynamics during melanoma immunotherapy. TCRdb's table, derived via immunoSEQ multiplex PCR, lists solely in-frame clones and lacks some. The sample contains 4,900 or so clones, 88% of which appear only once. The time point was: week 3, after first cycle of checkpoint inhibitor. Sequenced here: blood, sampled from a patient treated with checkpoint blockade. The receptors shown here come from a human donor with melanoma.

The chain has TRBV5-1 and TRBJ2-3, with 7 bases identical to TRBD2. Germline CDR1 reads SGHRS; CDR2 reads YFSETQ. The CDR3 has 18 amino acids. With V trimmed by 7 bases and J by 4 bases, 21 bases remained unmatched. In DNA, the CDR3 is TGCGCCAGCGGTTCGTTGGAAGTCGGCGGGAGTAGGGCAGATACGCAGTATTTT. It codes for CASGSLEVGGSRADTQYF.

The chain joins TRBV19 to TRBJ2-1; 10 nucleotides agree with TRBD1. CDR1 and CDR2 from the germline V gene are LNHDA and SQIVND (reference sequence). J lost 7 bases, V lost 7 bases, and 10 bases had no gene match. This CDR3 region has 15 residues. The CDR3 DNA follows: TGTGCCAGTACCAACGGACAGGGGGAAAATAATGAGCAGTTCTTC. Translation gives CASTNGQGENNEQFF.

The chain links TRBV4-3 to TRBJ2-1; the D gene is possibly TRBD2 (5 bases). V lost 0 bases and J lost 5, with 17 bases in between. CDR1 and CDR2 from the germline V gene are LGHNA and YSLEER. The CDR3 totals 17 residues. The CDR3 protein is CASSQDLPAEGNNEQFF. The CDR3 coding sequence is TGCGCCAGCAGCCAAGATCTCCCAGCAGAGGGAAACAATGAGCAGTTCTTC.

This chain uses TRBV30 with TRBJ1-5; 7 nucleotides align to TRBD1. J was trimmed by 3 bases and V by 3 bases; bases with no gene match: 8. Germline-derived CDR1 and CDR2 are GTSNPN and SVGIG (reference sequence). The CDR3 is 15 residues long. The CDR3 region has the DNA TGTGCCTGGAGCCCGACAGGGAGCTACAATCAGCCCCAGCATTTT. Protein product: CAWSPTGSYNQPQHF.

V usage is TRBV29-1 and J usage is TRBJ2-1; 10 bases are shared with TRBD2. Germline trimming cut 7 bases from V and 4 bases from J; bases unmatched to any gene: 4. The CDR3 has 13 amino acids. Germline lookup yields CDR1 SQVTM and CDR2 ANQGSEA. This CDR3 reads CSAGLAVYNEQFF. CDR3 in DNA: TGCAGCGCCGGACTAGCGGTATACAATGAGCAGTTCTTC.

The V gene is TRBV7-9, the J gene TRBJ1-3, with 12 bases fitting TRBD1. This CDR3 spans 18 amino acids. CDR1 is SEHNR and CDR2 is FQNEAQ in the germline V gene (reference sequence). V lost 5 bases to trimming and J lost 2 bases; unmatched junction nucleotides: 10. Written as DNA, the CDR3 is TGTGCCAGCAGCGGGGCCGGGACAGGGGGCTTTGCTGGAAACACCATATATTTT. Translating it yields CASSGAGTGGFAGNTIYF.

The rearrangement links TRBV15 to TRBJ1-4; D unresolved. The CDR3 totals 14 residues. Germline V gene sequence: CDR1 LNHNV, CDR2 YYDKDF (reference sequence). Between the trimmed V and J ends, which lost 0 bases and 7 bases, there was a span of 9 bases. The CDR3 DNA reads TGTGCCACCAGCAGAGAAGTTGACCGTGAAAAACTGTTTTTT. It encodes CATSREVDREKLFF.

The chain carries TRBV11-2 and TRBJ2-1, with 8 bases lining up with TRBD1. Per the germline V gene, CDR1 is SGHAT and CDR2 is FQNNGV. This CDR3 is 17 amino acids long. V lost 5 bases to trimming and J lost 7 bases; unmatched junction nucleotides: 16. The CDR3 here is CASSGPVFPDRANEQFF. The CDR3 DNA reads TGTGCCAGCAGCGGACCTGTTTTTCCGGACAGGGCTAATGAGCAGTTCTTC.

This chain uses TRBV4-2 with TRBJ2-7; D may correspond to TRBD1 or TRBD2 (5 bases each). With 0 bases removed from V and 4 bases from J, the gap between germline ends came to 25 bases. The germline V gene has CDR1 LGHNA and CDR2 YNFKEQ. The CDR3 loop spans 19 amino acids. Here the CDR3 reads CASSQDRSQRGIGRYEQYF. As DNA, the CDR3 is TGTGCCAGCAGCCAAGATCGGTCACAGAGGGGAATTGGTCGTTACGAGCAGTACTTC.

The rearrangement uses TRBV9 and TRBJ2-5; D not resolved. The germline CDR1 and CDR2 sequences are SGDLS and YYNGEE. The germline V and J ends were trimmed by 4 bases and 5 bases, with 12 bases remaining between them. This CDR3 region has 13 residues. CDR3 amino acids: CASSPGVIETQYF. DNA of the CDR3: TGTGCCAGCAGCCCTGGGGTAATTGAGACCCAGTACTTC. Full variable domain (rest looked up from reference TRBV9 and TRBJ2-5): DSGVTQTPKHLITATGQRVTLRCSPRSGDLSVYWYQQSLDQGLQFLIQYYNGEERAKGNILERFSAQQFPDLHSELNLSSLELGDSALYFCASSPGVIETQYFGPGTRLLVL.

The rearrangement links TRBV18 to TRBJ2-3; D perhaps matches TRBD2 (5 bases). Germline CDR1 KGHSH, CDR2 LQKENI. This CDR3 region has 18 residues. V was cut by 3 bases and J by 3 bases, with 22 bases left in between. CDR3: CASSPAAQLEGWTDTQYF. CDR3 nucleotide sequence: TGTGCCAGCTCACCCGCAGCCCAATTAGAGGGTTGGACAGATACGCAGTATTTT. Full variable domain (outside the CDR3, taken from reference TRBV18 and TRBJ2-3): NAGVMQNPRHLVRRRGQEARLRCSPMKGHSHVYWYRQLPEEGLKFMVYLQKENIIDESGMPKERFSAEFPKEGPSILRIQQVVRGDSAAYFCASSPAAQLEGWTDTQYFGPGTRLTVL.

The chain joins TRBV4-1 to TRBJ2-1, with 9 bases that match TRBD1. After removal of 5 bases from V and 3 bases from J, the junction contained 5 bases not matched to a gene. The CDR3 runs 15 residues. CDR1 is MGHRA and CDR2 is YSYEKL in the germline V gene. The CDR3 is CASSSTGGNYNEQFF. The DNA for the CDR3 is TGCGCCAGCAGCTCTACAGGGGGCAACTACAATGAGCAGTTCTTC.

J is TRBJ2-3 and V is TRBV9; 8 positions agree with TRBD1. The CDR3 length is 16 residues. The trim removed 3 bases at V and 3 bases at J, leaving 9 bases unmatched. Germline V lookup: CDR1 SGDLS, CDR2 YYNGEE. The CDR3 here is CASSDDRGVLTDTQYF. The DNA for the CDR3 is TGTGCCAGCAGCGATGACAGGGGAGTCCTAACAGATACGCAGTATTTT.

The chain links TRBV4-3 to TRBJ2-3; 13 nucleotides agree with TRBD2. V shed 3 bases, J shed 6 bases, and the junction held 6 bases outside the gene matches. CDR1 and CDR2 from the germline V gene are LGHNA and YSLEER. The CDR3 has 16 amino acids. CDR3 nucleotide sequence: TGCGCCAGCAGCCAGGGACTAGCGGGGTCCGGGGATACGCAGTATTTT. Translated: CASSQGLAGSGDTQYF.

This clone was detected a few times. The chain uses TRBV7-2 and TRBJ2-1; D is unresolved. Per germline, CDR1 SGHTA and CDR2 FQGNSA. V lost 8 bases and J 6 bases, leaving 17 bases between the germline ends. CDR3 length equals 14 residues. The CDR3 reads CASFRRADANEQFF. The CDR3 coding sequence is TGTGCCAGCTTTCGTCGGGCGGATGCCAATGAGCAGTTCTTC.

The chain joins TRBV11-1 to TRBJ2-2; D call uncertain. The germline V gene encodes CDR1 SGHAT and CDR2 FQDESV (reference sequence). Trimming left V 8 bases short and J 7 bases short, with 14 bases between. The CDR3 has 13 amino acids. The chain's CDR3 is CASCRYEVGELFF. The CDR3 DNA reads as TGTGCCAGCTGTCGGTATGAGGTCGGGGAGCTGTTTTTT.

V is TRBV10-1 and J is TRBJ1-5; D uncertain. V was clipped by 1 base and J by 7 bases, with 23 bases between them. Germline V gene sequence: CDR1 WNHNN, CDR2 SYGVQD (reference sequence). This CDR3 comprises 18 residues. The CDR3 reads CASSEYQGLSITVQPQHF. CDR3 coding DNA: TGCGCCAGCAGTGAGTACCAAGGACTATCCATCACCGTCCAGCCCCAGCATTTT.

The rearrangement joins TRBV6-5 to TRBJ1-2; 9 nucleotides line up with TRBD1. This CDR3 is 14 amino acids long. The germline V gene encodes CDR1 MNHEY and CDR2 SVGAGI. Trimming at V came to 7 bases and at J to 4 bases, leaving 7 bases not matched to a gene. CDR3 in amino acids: CASTLRTGAYGYTF. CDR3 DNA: TGTGCCAGCACCCTAAGGACAGGGGCCTATGGCTACACCTTC.

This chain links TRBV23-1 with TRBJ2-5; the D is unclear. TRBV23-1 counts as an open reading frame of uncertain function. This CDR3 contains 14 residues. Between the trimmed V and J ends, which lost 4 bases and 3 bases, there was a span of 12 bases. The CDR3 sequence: CASSPWTDKETQYF. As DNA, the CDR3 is TGCGCCAGCAGTCCCTGGACGGATAAAGAGACCCAGTACTTC.

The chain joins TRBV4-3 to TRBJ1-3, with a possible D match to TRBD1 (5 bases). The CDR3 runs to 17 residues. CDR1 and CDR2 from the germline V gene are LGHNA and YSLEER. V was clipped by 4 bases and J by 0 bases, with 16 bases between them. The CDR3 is CASSPKRGRDSGNTIYF. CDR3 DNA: TGCGCCAGCAGCCCAAAAAGGGGACGAGACTCTGGAAACACCATATATTTT.

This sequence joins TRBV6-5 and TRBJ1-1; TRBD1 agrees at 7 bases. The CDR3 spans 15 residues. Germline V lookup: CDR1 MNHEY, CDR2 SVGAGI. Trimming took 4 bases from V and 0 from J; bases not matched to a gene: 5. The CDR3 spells CASSSGQTMNTEAFF. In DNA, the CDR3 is TGTGCCAGCAGTTCGGGACAGACTATGAACACTGAAGCTTTCTTT.

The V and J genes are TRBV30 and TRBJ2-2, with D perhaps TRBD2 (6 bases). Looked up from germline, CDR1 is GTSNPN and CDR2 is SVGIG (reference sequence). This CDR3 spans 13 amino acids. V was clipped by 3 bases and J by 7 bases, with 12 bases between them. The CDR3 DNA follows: TGTGCCTGGAGAGCGGGCGAGTTCGGGGAGCTGTTTTTT. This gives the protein CAWRAGEFGELFF.

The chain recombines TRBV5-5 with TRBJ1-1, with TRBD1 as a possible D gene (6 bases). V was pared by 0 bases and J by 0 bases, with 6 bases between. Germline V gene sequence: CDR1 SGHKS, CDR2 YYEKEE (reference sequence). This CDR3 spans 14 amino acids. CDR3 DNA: TGTGCCAGCAGCTTGGACAGGGTGAACACTGAAGCTTTCTTT. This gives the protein CASSLDRVNTEAFF.

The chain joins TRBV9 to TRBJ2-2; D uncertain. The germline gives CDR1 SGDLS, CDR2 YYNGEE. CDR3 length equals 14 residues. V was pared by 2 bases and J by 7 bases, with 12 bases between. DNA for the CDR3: TGTGCCAGCAGCGTTAGATCTGTAGGCGGGGAGCTGTTTTTT. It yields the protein CASSVRSVGGELFF. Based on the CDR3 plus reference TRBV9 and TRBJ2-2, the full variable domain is DSGVTQTPKHLITATGQRVTLRCSPRSGDLSVYWYQQSLDQGLQFLIQYYNGEERAKGNILERFSAQQFPDLHSELNLSSLELGDSALYFCASSVRSVGGELFFGEGSRLTVL.

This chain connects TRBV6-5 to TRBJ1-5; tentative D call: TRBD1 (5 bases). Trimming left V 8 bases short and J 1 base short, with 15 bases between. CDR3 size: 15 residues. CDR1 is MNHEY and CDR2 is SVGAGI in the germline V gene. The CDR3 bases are TGTGCCAGCCCCCCAGTTAGGGACAGCAATCAGCCCCAGCATTTT. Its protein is CASPPVRDSNQPQHF.

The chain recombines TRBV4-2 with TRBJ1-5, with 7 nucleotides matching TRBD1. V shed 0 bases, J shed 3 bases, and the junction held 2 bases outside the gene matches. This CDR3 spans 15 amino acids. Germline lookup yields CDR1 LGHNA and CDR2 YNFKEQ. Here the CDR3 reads CASSQDQGVNQPQHF. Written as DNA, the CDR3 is TGTGCCAGCAGCCAAGATCAGGGGGTCAATCAGCCCCAGCATTTT.